The rows below give T cell receptor beta chains drawn from one sample of a study of blood T cell dynamics during melanoma immunotherapy. Assay used: immunoSEQ multiplex PCR; TCRdb lists only in-frame clones, some missing. The table records approximately 15,000 clones, more than 75% of them present only once. The material sequenced was blood, taken from a patient treated with checkpoint blockade. The receptors originated from a human donor with melanoma. Both conserved end residues are part of each CDR3. The order of the fields is clone size, D gene, J gene, V gene, CDR3 protein, CDR3 DNA. D genes are given only for firm matches. Some rows have no size entry. The others give once, few or many, or a class for an expanded clone.

-	-	TRBJ2-3	TRBV4-2	CASSQRENTDTQYF	TGTGCCAGCAGCCAAAGAGAAAACACAGATACGCAGTATTTT
-	TRBD1	TRBJ1-6	TRBV6-5	CASSYSNRGNSPLHF	TGTGCCAGCAGTTACTCGAACAGGGGAAATTCACCCCTCCACTTT
-	-	TRBJ2-3	TRBV6-5	CASSPDREDDDTQYF	TGTGCCAGCAGCCCCGACAGGGAGGATGACGATACGCAGTATTTT
-	-	TRBJ1-2	TRBV28	CASIPSGGGYGYTF	TGTGCCAGCATTCCCTCCGGGGGGGGCTATGGCTACACCTTC
-	-	TRBJ1-5	TRBV6-6	CACQPYRAEQPQHF	TGTGCCTGCCAACCCTACAGGGCTGAACAGCCCCAGCATTTT
-	-	TRBJ2-7	TRBV6-1	CATQGLSYEQYF	TGTGCCACCCAGGGGCTTTCCTACGAGCAGTACTTC
once	-	TRBJ2-2	TRBV4-2	CASSQVRGGLTGELFF	TGTGCCAGCAGCCAAGTGAGGGGGGGGCTCACCGGGGAGCTGTTTTTT
-	-	TRBJ2-3	TRBV7-3	CASSTGTSSTDTQYF	TGTGCCAGCAGCACCGGGACTTCCAGCACAGATACGCAGTATTTT
-	-	TRBJ1-5	TRBV7-3	CASSPGQNQPQHF	TGTGCCAGCAGCCCCGGACAGAATCAGCCCCAGCATTTT
-	-	TRBJ2-1	TRBV2	CASSARQVGRLLNEQFF	TGTGCCAGCAGTGCCCGCCAGGTCGGGCGACTACTCAATGAGCAGTTCTTC
-	TRBD1	TRBJ2-1	TRBV27	CASSFGTGNNEQFF	TGTGCCAGCAGTTTCGGGACAGGGAATAATGAGCAGTTCTTC
-	TRBD1	TRBJ1-3	TRBV30	CAWRDRTGTGGNTIYF	TGTGCCTGGAGGGACCGGACAGGGACGGGAGGAAACACCATATATTTT
-	-	TRBJ2-7	TRBV5-1	CASSGSGLHSYEQYF	TGCGCCAGCAGCGGCTCGGGGCTGCACTCCTACGAGCAGTACTTC
-	-	TRBJ2-2	TRBV7-9	CASSPRTDYTGELFF	TGTGCCAGCAGCCCGAGGACAGACTACACCGGGGAGCTGTTTTTT
-	-	TRBJ1-1	TRBV10-3	CAISESGGTEAFF	TGTGCCATCAGTGAGTCGGGGGGGACTGAAGCTTTCTTT
-	TRBD1	TRBJ1-1	TRBV30	CAWRGQGARTEAFF	TGTGCCTGGAGAGGGCAGGGGGCTCGGACTGAAGCTTTCTTT
once	TRBD2	TRBJ2-2	TRBV27	CASKSGELTGELFF	TGTGCCAGCAAAAGCGGGGAGTTGACCGGGGAGCTGTTTTTT
-	-	TRBJ2-3	TRBV29-1	CSVELVYRDTQYF	TGCAGCGTTGAACTAGTATACCGAGATACGCAGTATTTT
-	TRBD2	TRBJ2-5	TRBV28	CASSLFLAGGNQETQYF	TGTGCCAGCAGTTTATTCCTAGCGGGGGGCAACCAAGAGACCCAGTACTTC
-	TRBD1	TRBJ1-1	TRBV18	CASSLLRLQGEVNTEAFF	TGTGCCAGCTCACTTCTGCGCCTACAGGGGGAGGTGAACACTGAAGCTTTCTTT
-	-	TRBJ2-5	TRBV1	CTSSQDPLPGGGETQYF	TGCACCAGCAGCCAAGACCCCCTTCCGGGGGGCGGGGAGACCCAGTACTTC
-	-	TRBJ2-7	TRBV5-6	CASLGTPSSYEQYF	TGTGCCAGCCTTGGGACTCCGAGCTCCTACGAGCAGTACTTC
-	-	TRBJ1-4	TRBV18	CASSPGTRGGEKLFF	TGTGCCAGCTCCCCTGGGACAAGAGGTGGTGAAAAACTGTTTTTT
once	TRBD2	TRBJ2-3	TRBV9	CASSGSGANTDTQYF	TGTGCCAGCAGCGGCAGCGGGGCGAACACAGATACGCAGTATTTT
-	TRBD2	TRBJ2-3	TRBV5-1	CASSLGSTSGGTDTQYF	TGCGCCAGCAGCTTGGGGTCGACTAGCGGGGGCACAGATACGCAGTATTTT
-	-	TRBJ2-1	TRBV6-5	CASRKVDEQFF	TGTGCCAGCAGGAAGGTGGATGAGCAGTTCTTC
-	-	TRBJ1-3	TRBV6-5	CASTRDSGNTIYF	TGTGCCAGCACTAGGGACTCTGGAAACACCATATATTTT
-	-	TRBJ2-1	TRBV6-5	CASRRGDNEQFF	TGTGCCAGCAGACGAGGGGACAATGAGCAGTTCTTC
-	TRBD1	TRBJ1-2	TRBV30	CAWSIGGNYGYTF	TGTGCCTGGAGCATAGGGGGCAACTATGGCTACACCTTC